These 23 T cell receptor beta chains were all obtained from the same sample, sequenced in a study of OX40 agonist ivuxolimab in advanced cancers. Assay used: immunoSEQ multiplex PCR; TCRdb lists only in-frame clones, some missing. The sample lists 35,000 to 45,000 clones, roughly 90% occurring once. This sample comprised CD4+ or CD8+ T cells sorted from blood, obtained in a trial of the OX40 agonist ivuxolimab. The source of these receptors is an adult with an advanced solid tumor such as melanoma, head and neck, liver or kidney cancer.

The V and J genes are TRBV6-5 and TRBJ1-1; no reliable D call. In germline, CDR1 is MNHEY, CDR2 SVGAGI. The CDR3 length is 11 residues. Trimming took off 6 bases at V and 7 bases at J, with 9 bases between the two ends. The CDR3 sequence: CASSTTIEAFF. The DNA for the CDR3 is TGTGCCAGCAGCACCACTATTGAAGCTTTCTTT.

The chain combines TRBV27 with TRBJ2-3; the match to TRBD2 covers 11 bases. The germline gives CDR1 MNHEY, CDR2 SMNVEV (reference sequence). The V segment lost 6 bases and the J segment 6 bases; nucleotides outside the gene matches: 14. The CDR3 has 17 residues. The CDR3 here is CASSPYGASGGLDTQYF. The DNA for the CDR3 is TGTGCCAGCAGCCCGTATGGAGCTAGCGGGGGGCTCGATACGCAGTATTTT.

The chain carries TRBV4-1 and TRBJ2-3, with 10 bases aligning to TRBD2. The CDR3 spans 17 residues. CDR1 and CDR2 (germline): MGHRA, YSYEKL. V was clipped by 1 base and J by 4 bases; unmatched bases: 8. DNA of the CDR3: TGCGCCAGCAGCCAAGGAGGCGCTAGCGGGAGTGCAGATACGCAGTATTTT. This encodes CASSQGGASGSADTQYF.

V is TRBV7-8 and J is TRBJ1-1, with D hard to call. The germline gives CDR1 SGHVS, CDR2 FQNEAQ. CDR3 length: 15 amino acids. With 1 base removed from V and 1 base from J, the gap between germline ends came to 10 bases. The CDR3 is CASSLGARTNTEAFF. The CDR3 nucleotides read TGTGCCAGCAGCTTAGGGGCCAGGACGAACACTGAAGCTTTCTTT.

This chain connects TRBV2 to TRBJ2-2; D remains unclear. The CDR3 has 13 residues. Between the trimmed V and J ends, which lost 4 bases and 4 bases, there was a span of 7 bases. Germline V gene sequence: CDR1 SNHLY, CDR2 FYNNEI. The CDR3, as DNA: TGTGCCAGCAGTGTCGGGTCCACCGGGGAGCTGTTTTTT. Protein sequence: CASSVGSTGELFF. The whole variable domain, filled in from reference TRBV2 and TRBJ2-2, reads EPEVTQTPSHQVTQMGQEVILRCVPISNHLYFYWYRQILGQKVEFLVSFYNNEISEKSEIFDDQFSVERPDGSNFTLKIRSTKLEDSAMYFCASSVGSTGELFFGEGSRLTVL.

This CDR3 is CASGLSGVRANTGELFF. CDR3 sequence (DNA): TGTGCTAGTGGTTTGTCTGGCGTCCGCGCGAACACCGGGGAGCTGTTTTTT. This chain links TRBV12-5 with TRBJ2-2; D call uncertain. The V gene's germline CDR1 is LGHNT and CDR2 FRNRAP. Trimming left V 2 bases short and J 0 bases short, with 13 bases between. The CDR3 extends over 17 amino acids.

This rearrangement joins TRBV19 to TRBJ1-1; D gene uncertain. This CDR3 contains 16 residues. V was shortened by 5 bases and J by 1 base, with 17 bases between the two germline ends. From germline, CDR1 is LNHDA and CDR2 SQIVND (reference sequence). As DNA, the CDR3 is TGTGCCAGTAGTTTATTAGACTCGCCGCGGAACACTGAAGCTTTCTTT. This sequence encodes CASSLLDSPRNTEAFF.

The chain employs TRBV29-1 and TRBJ1-1; D is undetermined. The CDR3 has 12 amino acids. Germline CDR1 reads SQVTM; CDR2 reads ANQGSEA. Trimming pared 7 bases from V and 1 base from J, leaving 10 bases between. The CDR3 region is CSGRSGNTEAFF. CDR3 coding DNA: TGCAGCGGGAGGTCGGGGAACACTGAAGCTTTCTTT.

The chain is built from TRBV30 and TRBJ1-1; D is possibly TRBD1 (6 bases). From germline, CDR1 is GTSNPN and CDR2 SVGIG (reference sequence). The CDR3 sequence is 14 residues long. V gave up 4 bases and J gave up 4 bases, with 16 bases separating them. CDR3 DNA sequence: TGTGCCTGGAACCAGCTAACAGGGAGCACTGAAGCTTTCTTT. It yields the protein CAWNQLTGSTEAFF.

CDR3: CASSPPGGLYEQYF. DNA of the CDR3: TGTGCCAGCAGCCCTCCGGGGGGTCTGTACGAGCAGTACTTC. The chain joins TRBV13 to TRBJ2-7; the match to TRBD2 covers 7 bases. With V trimmed by 5 bases and J by 4 bases, 8 bases remained unmatched. The germline gives CDR1 PRHDT, CDR2 FYEKMQ (reference sequence). The CDR3 is 14 residues long.

This rearrangement joins TRBV7-8 to TRBJ2-3; 7 bases align to TRBD1. CDR1 and CDR2 (germline): SGHVS, FQNEAQ. This CDR3 contains 16 residues. Germline trimming cut 5 bases from V and 0 bases from J; bases unmatched to any gene: 8. CDR3 loop: CASSGAVTGSTDTQYF. DNA for the CDR3: TGTGCCAGCAGCGGGGCGGTGACAGGGAGCACAGATACGCAGTATTTT.

The chain has TRBV7-2 and TRBJ2-4, with D possibly being TRBD2 (6 bases). The CDR3 extends over 15 amino acids. Trimming took off 3 bases at V and 8 bases at J, with 17 bases between the two ends. CDR1 and CDR2 (germline): SGHTA, FQGNSA. The CDR3 loop reads CASSFREGGPHIQYF. The CDR3 region has the DNA TGTGCCAGCAGCTTTCGAGAAGGAGGGCCCCACATTCAGTACTTC. Using reference TRBV7-2 and TRBJ2-4 for the parts outside the CDR3, the full variable domain is GAGVSQSPSNKVTEKGKDVELRCDPISGHTALYWYRQSLGQGLEFLIYFQGNSAPDKSGLPSDRFSAERTGGSVSTLTIQRTQQEDSAVYLCASSFREGGPHIQYFGAGTRLSVL.

A single count supports this clone. Other nucleotide sequences from this sample produce the same CDR3. DNA of the CDR3: TGTGCCAGCAGCTTAGAGGAACGGGCGCCTGATTACGAGCAGTACTTC. The encoded protein is CASSLEERAPDYEQYF. V gene TRBV11-2 combines with J gene TRBJ2-7; D unresolved. CDR3 length equals 16 residues. The germline V gene has CDR1 SGHAT and CDR2 FQNNGV. Trimming left V 0 bases short and J 4 bases short, with 16 bases between.

This rearrangement joins TRBV18 to TRBJ1-5, with D perhaps matching TRBD1 (5 bases). The CDR3 contains 14 residues. The ends were cut back, 4 bases at V and 1 base at J, with 8 bases in the middle. CDR1 is KGHSH and CDR2 is LQKENI in the germline V gene. The CDR3 loop is CASSRGVSNQPQHF. The CDR3 nucleotides are TGTGCCAGCTCACGAGGGGTGAGCAATCAGCCCCAGCATTTT.

J is TRBJ2-4 and V is TRBV23-1; D not certain. TRBV23-1 is assigned to the ORF class and has an uncertain function. The CDR3 totals 15 residues. Trimming left V 1 base short and J 0 bases short, with 7 bases between. In DNA form, the CDR3 reads TGCGCCAGCAGTCAATTTAGGGAAGCCAAAAACATTCAGTACTTC. Translating it yields CASSQFREAKNIQYF.

V gene TRBV6-1 combines with J gene TRBJ1-2; D remains unclear. Germline values: CDR1 MNHNS, CDR2 SASEGT. V was shortened by 1 base and J by 4 bases, with 10 bases between the two germline ends. This CDR3 is built from 14 residues. In DNA, the CDR3 is TGTGCCAGCAGTGAAGATAGGGCGAGCTATGGCTACACCTTC. It encodes CASSEDRASYGYTF.

This rearrangement joins TRBV4-1 to TRBJ2-1; 12 nucleotides match TRBD2. This CDR3 contains 16 residues. Germline V CDR1 and CDR2: MGHRA, YSYEKL. V dropped 7 bases and J dropped 7; count of bases not matched to a gene: 11. The CDR3 nucleotides are TGCGCCAGCAACCCCTGGCTAGCGGGAGGGTGGAATGAGCAGTTCTTC. This gives the protein CASNPWLAGGWNEQFF.

This clone was picked up one time. The gene calls are TRBV7-9 and TRBJ1-3; weak D call: TRBD1 (5 bases). Trimming took 4 bases from V and 0 from J, leaving 10 bases between them. Germline V CDR1 and CDR2: SEHNR, FQNEAQ (reference sequence). CDR3 length equals 15 residues. The DNA of the CDR3 is TGTGCCAGCAGCTCCACGGACACCTCTGGAAACACCATATATTTT. This gives the protein CASSSTDTSGNTIYF.

The chain recombines TRBV6-1 with TRBJ2-7, with no clear D. Per germline, CDR1 MNHNS and CDR2 SASEGT. This CDR3 has 13 amino acids. The V gene lost 2 bases and the J gene lost 2 bases, with 7 bases spanning the gap. The chain's CDR3 is CASSEWGTYEQYF. As DNA, the CDR3 is TGTGCCAGCAGTGAATGGGGAACCTACGAGCAGTACTTC.

This chain joins TRBV7-4 and TRBJ1-2; D unresolved. Germline CDR1 and CDR2: SGHVT and SQSDAQ. The V end lost 5 bases, the J end lost 6 bases, and 13 bases lay between the germline ends. The CDR3 is 13 amino acids. The chain's CDR3 is CASSEARSDGYTF. DNA for the CDR3: TGTGCCAGCAGCGAAGCCCGGTCTGATGGCTACACCTTC.

This clone came up a few times. This chain links TRBV27 with TRBJ2-5; D might be TRBD1 or TRBD2, each matching 6 bases. Looked up from germline, CDR1 is MNHEY and CDR2 is SMNVEV (reference sequence). The length of the CDR3 is 11 residues. V was trimmed by 11 bases and J by 5 bases, leaving 12 bases between them. CDR3 region: CAEGGRETQYF. As DNA, the CDR3 is TGTGCCGAGGGGGGCAGGGAGACCCAGTACTTC.

This sequence joins TRBV4-1 and TRBJ2-2; possibly TRBD1 for D (5 bases). Germline-derived CDR1 and CDR2 are MGHRA and YSYEKL. The V end was cut by 0 bases, the J end by 3 bases, with 8 bases between. The CDR3 runs to 15 residues. The CDR3 protein is CASSQDQGYTGELFF. CDR3 bases: TGCGCCAGCAGCCAAGATCAGGGATACACCGGGGAGCTGTTTTTT.

DNA of the CDR3: TGTGCCAGCAGTCCCCCGGGGTGGCGGGAAAAACTGTTTTTT. Protein sequence: CASSPPGWREKLFF. The chain carries TRBV27 and TRBJ1-4; D ambiguous. V was shortened by 5 bases and J by 8 bases, with 15 bases between the two germline ends. From germline, CDR1 is MNHEY and CDR2 SMNVEV (reference sequence). CDR3 length: 14 residues.